This T cell receptor beta chain was found in a study of T cell responses to AZD1222 COVID-19 vaccine. Broader study findings: Possibly, clonal diversity was underestimated; donors were largely white British and included more females. Spike-specific TCR breadth and depth went up after people got two AZD1222 doses. Of spike-specific TCRs, nearly half reportedly target regions left unmutated in variants.

There are 14 residues in the CDR3. After removal of 6 bases from V and 5 bases from J, the junction contained 7 bases not matched to a gene. CDR1 and CDR2 from the germline V gene are SGHTA and FQGNSA. Assay used: immunoSEQ multiplex PCR; TCRdb lists only in-frame clones, some missing. The sample carries 150,000 to 200,000 clones, less than 95% recorded once. Concerning this clone: Its antigen is still unknown.

The V gene is TRBV7-2, the J gene TRBJ2-5; 9 bases are a match to TRBD1. The specimen comprised peripheral blood, sampled on day 0 of AZD1222 vaccination. This clonotype was sampled from an adult in good health. The CDR3 spells CASSHRGRVETQYF. CDR3 nucleotide sequence: TGTGCCAGCAGTCACAGGGGGCGCGTGGAGACCCAGTACTTC.